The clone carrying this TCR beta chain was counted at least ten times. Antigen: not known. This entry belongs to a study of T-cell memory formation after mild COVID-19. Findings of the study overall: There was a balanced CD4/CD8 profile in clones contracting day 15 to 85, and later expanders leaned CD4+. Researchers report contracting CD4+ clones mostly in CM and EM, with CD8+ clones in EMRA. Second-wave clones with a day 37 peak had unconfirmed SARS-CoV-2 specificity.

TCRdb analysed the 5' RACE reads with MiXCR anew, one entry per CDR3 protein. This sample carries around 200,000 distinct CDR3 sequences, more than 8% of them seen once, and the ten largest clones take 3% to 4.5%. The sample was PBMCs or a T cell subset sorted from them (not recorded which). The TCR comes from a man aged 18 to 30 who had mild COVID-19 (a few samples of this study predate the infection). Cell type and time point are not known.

The CDR3 DNA is TGTGCCAGCAGACAACTGGACAGCCTCTGGCAGGGCTACACCTTC. Translated: CASRQLDSLWQGYTF. The chain recombines TRBV6-2 or TRBV6-3 with TRBJ1-2; D might be TRBD1 (6 bases). Trimming removed 6 bases at V and 8 bases at J, with 22 bases between. Germline V CDR1 and CDR2: MNHEY, SVGEGT. The CDR3 spans 15 residues.